Below are 8 T cell receptor beta chains sequenced from a single sample in a study of cytomegalovirus exposure and HLA in healthy donors. It was with 60 Vbeta and 13 Jbeta primers that the PCR ran. Using immunoSEQ multiplex PCR, the repertoire was profiled, and TCRdb retains in-frame clones only, with some absent. The table includes 150,000 to 200,000 clones, approximately 80% detected once. Sample: PBMCs. The receptors shown here come from a man in his late teens or twenties in good health and CMV-seropositive.

The chain joins TRBV5-1 to TRBJ2-1; 8 positions match TRBD1. V trimming: 0 bases; J trimming: 3 bases; junction bases outside the gene matches: 2. The CDR3 extends over 15 amino acids. Per germline, CDR1 SGHRS and CDR2 YFSETQ. CDR3 bases: TGCGCCAGCAGCTTGGAAGGACAGGGCTACAATGAGCAGTTCTTC. Its translation is CASSLEGQGYNEQFF.

The genes are TRBV6-5 and TRBJ2-7; TRBD2 might be the D (5 bases). CDR3 length: 12 residues. V shed 6 bases and J shed 6 bases, with 12 bases lying between them. Germline values: CDR1 MNHEY, CDR2 SVGAGI. The CDR3 DNA follows: TGTGCCAGCAGCAGACCTGGGAGCGAGCAGTACTTC. Its translation: CASSRPGSEQYF.

This clone occurred a few times. The chain links TRBV7-8 to TRBJ1-2, with 8 bases lining up with TRBD1. Germline V CDR1 and CDR2: SGHVS, FQNEAQ. This CDR3 region has 15 residues. Trimming took 1 base from V and 4 from J; bases not matched to a gene: 5. CDR3 nucleotide sequence: TGTGCCAGCAGCTTAGGGACAGGGCCCGGCTATGGCTACACCTTC. Protein sequence: CASSLGTGPGYGYTF.

This chain links TRBV10-1 with TRBJ2-1, with 8 bases matching TRBD1. The CDR3 runs to 12 residues. The V gene's germline CDR1 is WNHNN and CDR2 SYGVQD (reference sequence). Losses at the gene ends were 8 bases for V and 10 bases for J; bases not matched to a gene: 7. The CDR3: CASGTGREEQFF. The CDR3 DNA follows: TGCGCCAGCGGGACAGGTAGGGAGGAGCAGTTCTTC.

This sequence joins TRBV10-3 and TRBJ2-5; TRBD2 aligns across 8 bases. Germline-derived CDR1 and CDR2 are ENHRY and SYGVKD. The CDR3 has 14 residues. V trimming: 3 bases; J trimming: 3 bases; junction bases outside the gene matches: 3. Here the CDR3 DNA reads TGTGCCATCAGTGACCGGGGGGGGGAAGAGACCCAGTACTTC. Its translation is CAISDRGGEETQYF.

The chain employs TRBV15 and TRBJ1-2; D call uncertain. Between the trimmed V and J ends, which lost 8 bases and 7 bases, there was a span of 17 bases. Germline assignment: CDR1 LNHNV and CDR2 YYDKDF (reference sequence). The CDR3 is 13 amino acids. The CDR3 coding sequence is TGTGCCACCGAAATCCGGGGTCGTGGTGGCTACACCTTC. Translated: CATEIRGRGGYTF.

The rearrangement joins TRBV28 to TRBJ1-4; D is possibly TRBD1 (6 bases). Germline values: CDR1 MDHEN, CDR2 SYDVKM. The CDR3 has 14 amino acids. V lost 8 bases, J lost 8 bases, and 18 bases lay in between. For the CDR3, the DNA is TGTGCCAGCGTTGGGGGGGGCGGGATGGAAAAACTGTTTTTT. It is translated as CASVGGGGMEKLFF.

The V call is TRBV7-2, the J call TRBJ2-1, with 7 positions matching TRBD1. The V segment lost 1 base and the J segment 2 bases; nucleotides outside the gene matches: 2. Germline values: CDR1 SGHTA, CDR2 FQGNSA. This CDR3 comprises 15 residues. CDR3 sequence (DNA): TGTGCCAGCAGCTTAGGGACAGGTACCTACAATGAGCAGTTCTTC. This codes for CASSLGTGTYNEQFF.